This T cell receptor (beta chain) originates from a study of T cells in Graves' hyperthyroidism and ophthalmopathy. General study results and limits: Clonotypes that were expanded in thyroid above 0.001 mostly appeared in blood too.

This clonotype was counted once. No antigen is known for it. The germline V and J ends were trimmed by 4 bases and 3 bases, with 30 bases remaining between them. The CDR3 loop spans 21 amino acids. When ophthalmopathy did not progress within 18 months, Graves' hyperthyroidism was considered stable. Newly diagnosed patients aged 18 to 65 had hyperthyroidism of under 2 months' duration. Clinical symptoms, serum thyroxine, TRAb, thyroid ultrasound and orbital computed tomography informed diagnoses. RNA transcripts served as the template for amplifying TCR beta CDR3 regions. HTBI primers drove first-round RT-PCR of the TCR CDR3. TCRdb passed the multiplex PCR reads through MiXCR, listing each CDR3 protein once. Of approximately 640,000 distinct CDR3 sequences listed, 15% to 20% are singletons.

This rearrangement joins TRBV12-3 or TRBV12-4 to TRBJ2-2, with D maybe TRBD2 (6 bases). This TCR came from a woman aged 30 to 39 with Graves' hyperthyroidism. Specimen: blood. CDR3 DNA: TGTGCCAGCAGTTCAAACCCCCGGTCGGGACTTACTAGACTTTACACCGGGGAGCTGTTTTTT. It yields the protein CASSSNPRSGLTRLYTGELFF.